This T cell receptor (beta chain) came from a study of T cell responses to AZD1222 COVID-19 vaccine. Turning to this clone: Antigen: not known.

The repertoire was sequenced with immunoSEQ multiplex PCR; TCRdb's copy has only in-frame clones and lacks some. The sample comprises roughly 97,000 clones, approximately 86% of which are singletons, and 3.3% rests with the top ten. Findings and caveats of the study: Vaccine-associated CD4 TCRs spanned spike, dominant at 160-218 and 743-854.

The receptor was isolated from an adult who received the MenACWY meningococcal vaccine as a control. The sample was peripheral blood, taken 28 days after the second dose of the MenACWY control vaccine.

CDR3 protein: CASSIEGRQWGSNQPQHF. The CDR3 DNA sequence: TGTGCCAGTAGTATAGAAGGGAGACAGTGGGGTAGCAATCAGCCCCAGCATTTT. The chain is built from TRBV19 and TRBJ1-5; weak D call: TRBD1 (5 bases). Germline V gives CDR1 LNHDA, CDR2 SQIVND (reference sequence). The CDR3 consists of 18 residues. Trimming took off 0 bases at V and 0 bases at J, with 15 bases between the two ends.